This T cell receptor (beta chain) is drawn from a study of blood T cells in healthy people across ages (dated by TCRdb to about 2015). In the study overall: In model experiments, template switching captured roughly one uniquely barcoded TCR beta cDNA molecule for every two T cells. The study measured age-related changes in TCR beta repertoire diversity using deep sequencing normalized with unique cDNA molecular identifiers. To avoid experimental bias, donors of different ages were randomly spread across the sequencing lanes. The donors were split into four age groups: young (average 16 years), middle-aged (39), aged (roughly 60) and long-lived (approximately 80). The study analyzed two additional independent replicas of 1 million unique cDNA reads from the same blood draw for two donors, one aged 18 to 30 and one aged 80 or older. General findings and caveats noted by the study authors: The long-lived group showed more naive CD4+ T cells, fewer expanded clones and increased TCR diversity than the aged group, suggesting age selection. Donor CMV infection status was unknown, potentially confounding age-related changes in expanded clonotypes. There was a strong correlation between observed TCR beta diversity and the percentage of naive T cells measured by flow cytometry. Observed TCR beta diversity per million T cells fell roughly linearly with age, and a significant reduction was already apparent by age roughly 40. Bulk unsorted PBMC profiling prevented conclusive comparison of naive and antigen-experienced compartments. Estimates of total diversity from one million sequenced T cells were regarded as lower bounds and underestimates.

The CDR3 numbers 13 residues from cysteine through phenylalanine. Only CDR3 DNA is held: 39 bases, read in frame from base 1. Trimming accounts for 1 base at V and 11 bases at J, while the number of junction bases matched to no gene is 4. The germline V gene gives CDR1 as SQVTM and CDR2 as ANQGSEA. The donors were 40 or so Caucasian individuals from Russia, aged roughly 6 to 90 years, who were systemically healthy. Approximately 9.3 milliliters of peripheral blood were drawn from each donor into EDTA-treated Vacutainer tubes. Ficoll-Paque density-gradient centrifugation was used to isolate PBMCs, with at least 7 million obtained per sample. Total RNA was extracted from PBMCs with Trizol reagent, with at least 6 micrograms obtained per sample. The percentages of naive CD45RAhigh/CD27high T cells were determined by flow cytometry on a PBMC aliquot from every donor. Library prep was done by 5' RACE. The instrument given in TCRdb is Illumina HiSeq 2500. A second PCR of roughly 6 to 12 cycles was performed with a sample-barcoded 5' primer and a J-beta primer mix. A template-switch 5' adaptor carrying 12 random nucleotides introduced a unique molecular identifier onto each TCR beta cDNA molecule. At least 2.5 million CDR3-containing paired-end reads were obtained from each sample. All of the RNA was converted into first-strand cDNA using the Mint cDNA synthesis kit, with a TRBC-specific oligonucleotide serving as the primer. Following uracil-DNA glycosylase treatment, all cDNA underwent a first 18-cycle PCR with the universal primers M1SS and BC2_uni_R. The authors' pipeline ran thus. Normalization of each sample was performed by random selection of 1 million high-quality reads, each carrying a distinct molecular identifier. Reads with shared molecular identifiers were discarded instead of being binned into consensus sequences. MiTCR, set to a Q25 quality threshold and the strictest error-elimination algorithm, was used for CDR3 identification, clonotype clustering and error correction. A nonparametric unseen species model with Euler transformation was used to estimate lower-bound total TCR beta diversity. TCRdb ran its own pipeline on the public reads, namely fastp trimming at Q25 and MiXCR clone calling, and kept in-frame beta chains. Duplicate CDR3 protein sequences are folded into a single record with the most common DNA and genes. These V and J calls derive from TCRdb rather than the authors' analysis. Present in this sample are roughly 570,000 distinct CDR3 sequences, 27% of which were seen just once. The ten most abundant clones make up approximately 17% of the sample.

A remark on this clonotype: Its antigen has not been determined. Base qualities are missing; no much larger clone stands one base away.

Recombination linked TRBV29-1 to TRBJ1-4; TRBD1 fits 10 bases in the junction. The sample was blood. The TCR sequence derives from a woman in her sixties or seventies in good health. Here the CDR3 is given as CSVEVGTGEKLFF. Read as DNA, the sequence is TGCAGCGTTGAAGTAGGGACAGGGGAGAAACTGTTTTTT.